This entry lists 3 T cell receptor beta chains sequenced from one sample in a study of T cell repertoires in cytomegalovirus infection. MiXCR, run by TCRdb on the reads, gives a single entry per CDR3 protein. The table lists about 400,000 distinct CDR3 sequences, about 35% of them singletons. Antigen specificity for these receptors is unknown. The specimen was cultured PBMCs, collected from culture after CMV antigen stimulation. The receptors stem from a human donor in good health (CMV status not recorded). Some clones in this sample may be carry-over from other donors' samples.

The V and J genes are TRBV28 and TRBJ1-2; 9 bases fit TRBD1. Germline lookup yields CDR1 MDHEN and CDR2 SYDVKM. V was clipped by 6 bases and J by 7 bases; unmatched bases: 12. The CDR3 has 15 residues. The CDR3 here is CASRNRDRVTGGYTF. The CDR3 coding sequence is TGTGCCAGCAGAAACCGGGACAGGGTCACGGGTGGCTACACCTTC.

The table lists this clonotype with many counts. The genes are TRBV7-2 and TRBJ2-3; D unclear. Germline V gene sequence: CDR1 SGHTA, CDR2 FQGNSA. The CDR3 loop spans 14 amino acids. Trimming stripped 5 bases from V and 4 bases from J, with 13 bases between. The CDR3 DNA sequence: TGTGCCAGCAGCAGAAGGCCTGAGTCAGATACGCAGTATTTT. It is translated as CASSRRPESDTQYF.

This clonotype was counted a few times. The V call is TRBV6-1, the J call TRBJ2-7, with D perhaps matching TRBD2 (7 bases). CDR1 is MNHNS and CDR2 is SASEGT in the germline V gene. Trimming left V 0 bases short and J 0 bases short, with 9 bases between. The CDR3 extends over 15 amino acids. The CDR3 reads CASSEARGASYEQYF. For the CDR3, the DNA is TGTGCCAGCAGTGAAGCCCGGGGGGCCTCCTACGAGCAGTACTTC.